A selection of T cell receptor beta chains follows, all from one sample in a study of human T cells and chemical hapten exposure. TCRdb reanalysed the RACE reads using MiXCR and keeps one entry per CDR3 protein. The sample has about 110,000 distinct CDR3 sequences, nearly 35% seen once. This specimen was whole blood, taken in connection with sensitization to the hapten diphenylcyclopropenone (DPC). Every receptor here comes from a man between 35 and 55 years old with alopecia areata. Some clones in this sample may be carry-over from other donors' samples. Both conserved end residues are part of each CDR3. The order of the fields is V gene, D gene, J gene, clone size, CDR3 protein, CDR3 DNA. D genes are given only for firm matches. Clone size is not always given. Where it is, it says once, few, many or a class for expanded clones.

V gene: TRBV11-1; D gene: -; J gene: TRBJ2-2; clone size: -; CDR3 protein: CASSLSSARTGELFF; CDR3 DNA: TGTGCCAGCAGCTTAAGTTCTGCGCGAACCGGGGAGCTGTTTTTT
V gene: TRBV7-9; D gene: -; J gene: TRBJ1-4; clone size: few; CDR3 protein: CASSLGQVNEKLFF; CDR3 DNA: TGTGCCAGCAGCTTAGGACAGGTTAATGAAAAACTGTTTTTT
V gene: TRBV7-2; D gene: TRBD2; J gene: TRBJ2-3; clone size: -; CDR3 protein: CASSLWRRVGGADTQYF; CDR3 DNA: TGTGCCAGCAGCTTATGGAGGCGGGTCGGGGGGGCAGATACGCAGTATTTT
V gene: TRBV6-6; D gene: -; J gene: TRBJ2-1; clone size: -; CDR3 protein: CASTTGRNLGGIDNEQFF; CDR3 DNA: TGTGCCAGCACCACCGGGCGGAACCTGGGTGGGATCGACAATGAGCAGTTCTTC
V gene: TRBV6-5; D gene: -; J gene: TRBJ2-5; clone size: -; CDR3 protein: CASSPRTGGGLETQYF; CDR3 DNA: TGTGCCAGCAGTCCACGGACAGGTGGGGGGTTGGAGACCCAGTACTTC
V gene: TRBV5-5; D gene: -; J gene: TRBJ1-5; clone size: -; CDR3 protein: CASSLSGEPQHF; CDR3 DNA: TGTGCCAGCAGCTTATCAGGGGAGCCCCAGCATTTT
V gene: TRBV24-1; D gene: TRBD1; J gene: TRBJ1-5; clone size: -; CDR3 protein: CATSADRVQPQHF; CDR3 DNA: TGTGCCACCAGTGCCGACAGGGTTCAGCCCCAGCATTTT
V gene: TRBV20-1; D gene: -; J gene: TRBJ1-4; clone size: -; CDR3 protein: CSARDPQRAEKLFF; CDR3 DNA: TGCAGTGCAAGGGACCCACAACGAGCTGAAAAACTGTTTTTT
V gene: TRBV28; D gene: -; J gene: TRBJ2-5; clone size: few; CDR3 protein: CASSLGGPGGETQYF; CDR3 DNA: TGTGCCAGCAGTTTAGGAGGGCCCGGGGGAGAGACCCAGTACTTC
V gene: TRBV29-1; D gene: -; J gene: TRBJ2-1; clone size: -; CDR3 protein: CSVEDQFSYEQFF; CDR3 DNA: TGCAGCGTTGAAGACCAGTTTTCCTATGAGCAGTTCTTC
V gene: TRBV6-5; D gene: -; J gene: TRBJ1-2; clone size: few; CDR3 protein: CASHGTPVGGYTF; CDR3 DNA: TGTGCCAGCCACGGGACACCGGTCGGTGGCTACACCTTC
V gene: TRBV11-3; D gene: TRBD1; J gene: TRBJ1-1; clone size: -; CDR3 protein: CASSTGGAEAFF; CDR3 DNA: TGTGCCAGCAGTACAGGGGGTGCTGAAGCTTTCTTT
V gene: TRBV2; D gene: TRBD2; J gene: TRBJ2-1; clone size: few; CDR3 protein: CASSESSGSFHEQFF; CDR3 DNA: TGTGCCAGCAGTGAATCTAGCGGGAGTTTCCATGAGCAGTTCTTC
V gene: TRBV2; D gene: TRBD1; J gene: TRBJ2-5; clone size: -; CDR3 protein: CASSDGRGNQETQYF; CDR3 DNA: TGTGCCAGCAGTGACGGCAGGGGGAACCAAGAGACCCAGTACTTC
V gene: TRBV7-8; D gene: TRBD1; J gene: TRBJ2-7; clone size: few; CDR3 protein: CASSFRGLSYEQYF; CDR3 DNA: TGTGCCAGCAGCTTCAGGGGGTTAAGCTACGAGCAGTACTTC
V gene: TRBV2; D gene: -; J gene: TRBJ1-5; clone size: -; CDR3 protein: CGASGPKGNQPQHF; CDR3 DNA: TGTGGCGCATCGGGACCTAAGGGCAATCAGCCCCAGCATTTT
V gene: TRBV20-1; D gene: -; J gene: TRBJ2-1; clone size: -; CDR3 protein: CSALEYNEQFF; CDR3 DNA: TGCAGTGCCCTAGAGTACAATGAGCAGTTCTTC
V gene: TRBV5-1; D gene: TRBD1; J gene: TRBJ2-3; clone size: -; CDR3 protein: CASSLATGGGADTQYF; CDR3 DNA: TGCGCCAGCAGCTTGGCAACAGGGGGAGGCGCAGATACGCAGTATTTT
V gene: TRBV20-1; D gene: -; J gene: TRBJ1-1; clone size: -; CDR3 protein: CSASPEMNTEAFF; CDR3 DNA: TGCAGTGCTAGCCCGGAGATGAACACTGAAGCTTTCTTT
V gene: TRBV6-2/TRBV6-3; D gene: TRBD2; J gene: TRBJ2-2; clone size: -; CDR3 protein: CASRITSGSRELFF; CDR3 DNA: TGTGCCAGCAGAATCACTAGCGGGAGCCGGGAGCTGTTTTTT
V gene: TRBV6-2/TRBV6-3; D gene: TRBD1; J gene: TRBJ1-1; clone size: -; CDR3 protein: CASSYWQGVVNTEAFF; CDR3 DNA: TGTGCCAGCAGTTACTGGCAGGGGGTGGTTAACACTGAAGCTTTCTTT
V gene: TRBV10-2; D gene: TRBD1; J gene: TRBJ1-6; clone size: -; CDR3 protein: CASSGQGAESPLHF; CDR3 DNA: TGCGCCAGCAGTGGACAGGGGGCAGAGTCACCCCTCCACTTT
V gene: TRBV7-2; D gene: TRBD1; J gene: TRBJ1-4; clone size: few; CDR3 protein: CASSFDRGKEKLFF; CDR3 DNA: TGTGCCAGCAGTTTTGACAGGGGGAAGGAAAAACTGTTTTTT
V gene: TRBV12-3/TRBV12-4; D gene: TRBD1; J gene: TRBJ1-1; clone size: -; CDR3 protein: CASSIRGLGTEAFF; CDR3 DNA: TGTGCCAGCAGTATCAGGGGGCTGGGCACTGAAGCTTTCTTT
V gene: TRBV10-3; D gene: -; J gene: TRBJ2-1; clone size: -; CDR3 protein: CAISESVGQNEQFF; CDR3 DNA: TGTGCCATCAGTGAGTCGGTTGGGCAGAATGAGCAGTTCTTC
V gene: TRBV6-2/TRBV6-3; D gene: -; J gene: TRBJ2-1; clone size: -; CDR3 protein: CASSWSGGTLYNEQFF; CDR3 DNA: TGTGCCAGCAGTTGGTCTGGCGGGACCCTCTACAATGAGCAGTTCTTC
V gene: TRBV12-3/TRBV12-4; D gene: TRBD1; J gene: TRBJ1-5; clone size: -; CDR3 protein: CASSLLQGQPQHF; CDR3 DNA: TGTGCCAGCAGTTTACTACAGGGGCAGCCCCAGCATTTT
V gene: TRBV2; D gene: -; J gene: TRBJ2-1; clone size: -; CDR3 protein: CASKAGTYNEQFF; CDR3 DNA: TGTGCCAGCAAGGCAGGGACGTACAATGAGCAGTTCTTC
V gene: TRBV4-1; D gene: -; J gene: TRBJ1-2; clone size: -; CDR3 protein: CASSQAGDGKYGYTF; CDR3 DNA: TGCGCCAGCAGCCAAGCAGGGGATGGAAAATATGGCTACACCTTC
V gene: TRBV24-1; D gene: TRBD2; J gene: TRBJ2-1; clone size: -; CDR3 protein: CATSDPKNLAGGSYNEQFF; CDR3 DNA: TGTGCCACCAGTGATCCAAAAAACCTAGCGGGAGGCTCCTACAATGAGCAGTTCTTC
V gene: TRBV3-1; D gene: TRBD1; J gene: TRBJ1-5; clone size: few; CDR3 protein: CASSQGTGGGNQPQHF; CDR3 DNA: TGTGCCAGCAGCCAAGGAACAGGGGGCGGCAATCAGCCCCAGCATTTT
V gene: TRBV12-3/TRBV12-4; D gene: TRBD1; J gene: TRBJ2-7; clone size: -; CDR3 protein: CASSDGTGGYEQYF; CDR3 DNA: TGTGCCAGCAGTGACGGGACAGGGGGGTACGAGCAGTACTTC
V gene: TRBV29-1; D gene: -; J gene: TRBJ2-1; clone size: -; CDR3 protein: CSVDREGQFF; CDR3 DNA: TGCAGCGTAGACAGGGAGGGGCAGTTCTTC
V gene: TRBV9; D gene: -; J gene: TRBJ2-3; clone size: -; CDR3 protein: CASSVGGGDTQYF; CDR3 DNA: TGTGCCAGCAGCGTAGGAGGAGGAGATACGCAGTATTTT
V gene: TRBV9; D gene: TRBD1; J gene: TRBJ2-5; clone size: -; CDR3 protein: CASSAAPGQGRETQYF; CDR3 DNA: TGTGCCAGCAGCGCGGCCCCGGGACAGGGGAGGGAGACCCAGTACTTC
V gene: TRBV24-1; D gene: -; J gene: TRBJ2-2; clone size: -; CDR3 protein: CATSDFGGSWNTGELFF; CDR3 DNA: TGTGCCACCAGTGATTTCGGAGGGTCTTGGAACACCGGGGAGCTGTTTTTT
V gene: TRBV11-2; D gene: TRBD2; J gene: TRBJ2-3; clone size: once; CDR3 protein: CASSLDAGAGTDTQYF; CDR3 DNA: TGTGCCAGCAGCTTAGATGCGGGAGCCGGCACAGATACGCAGTATTTT
V gene: TRBV7-9; D gene: -; J gene: TRBJ1-1; clone size: -; CDR3 protein: CASINWEGTEAFF; CDR3 DNA: TGTGCCAGCATCAATTGGGAAGGAACTGAAGCTTTCTTT
V gene: TRBV6-1; D gene: -; J gene: TRBJ2-4; clone size: -; CDR3 protein: CASSVEFLAKNIQYF; CDR3 DNA: TGTGCCAGCAGTGTAGAATTTTTGGCCAAAAACATTCAGTACTTC
V gene: TRBV20-1; D gene: -; J gene: TRBJ1-5; clone size: -; CDR3 protein: CSATLSGTHSNQPQHF; CDR3 DNA: TGCAGTGCTACTCTATCTGGCACCCATAGCAATCAGCCCCAGCATTTT
V gene: TRBV20-1; D gene: -; J gene: TRBJ2-3; clone size: few; CDR3 protein: CSASLAGPSTDTQYF; CDR3 DNA: TGCAGTGCTAGTCTGGCGGGACCTAGCACAGATACGCAGTATTTT
V gene: TRBV7-9; D gene: -; J gene: TRBJ2-7; clone size: -; CDR3 protein: CASGRAGGNEQYF; CDR3 DNA: TGTGCCTCAGGTCGGGCAGGGGGGAACGAGCAGTACTTC
V gene: TRBV28; D gene: -; J gene: TRBJ1-5; clone size: -; CDR3 protein: CATREGQPQHF; CDR3 DNA: TGTGCCACCCGAGAAGGCCAGCCCCAGCATTTT
V gene: TRBV5-6; D gene: -; J gene: TRBJ2-3; clone size: -; CDR3 protein: CASSLDREDHTQYF; CDR3 DNA: TGTGCCAGCAGCTTGGACAGGGAGGATCATACGCAGTATTTT
V gene: TRBV7-2; D gene: -; J gene: TRBJ2-3; clone size: -; CDR3 protein: CASSVPGPSRDTQYF; CDR3 DNA: TGTGCCAGCAGCGTACCGGGTCCTTCTAGAGATACGCAGTATTTT
V gene: TRBV7-2; D gene: -; J gene: TRBJ2-7; clone size: -; CDR3 protein: CASSFDYSSYEQYF; CDR3 DNA: TGTGCCAGCAGCTTTGACTACTCCTCCTACGAGCAGTACTTC
V gene: TRBV5-1; D gene: -; J gene: TRBJ2-1; clone size: -; CDR3 protein: CASSFTGDLNNEQFF; CDR3 DNA: TGCGCCAGCAGCTTTACGGGCGACCTAAACAATGAGCAGTTCTTC